Shown below are 23 T cell receptor beta chains from a single sample sequenced in a study of metastatic and nonmetastatic thyroid tumors. All patients were untreated before thyroid surgery. TCRdb re-clonotyped the PCR reads via MiXCR. Altogether 10,000 to 13,000 clones are present, under 30% being singletons, with the ten largest covering about 11%. Sequenced sample: tumor tissue. Receptor source: a male donor with papillary thyroid cancer or a benign thyroid nodule (not recorded which). Some clones in this sample may be carry-over from other donors' samples.

CDR3 sequence (DNA): TGTGCCACCAGCACGGGACTACGGAGCGGGGAGCAGTACTTC. This codes for CATSTGLRSGEQYF. The J gene is TRBJ2-7, the V gene TRBV15, with 7 positions matching TRBD2. With 4 bases clipped from V and 7 bases from J, the junction kept 10 bases outside the gene matches. Per germline, CDR1 LNHNV and CDR2 YYDKDF (reference sequence). This CDR3 is 14 amino acids long.

V and J are TRBV20-1 and TRBJ2-5; D is possibly TRBD1 or TRBD2 (6 bases each). Germline V gene data show CDR1 as DFQATT and CDR2 as SNEGSKA (reference sequence). V was clipped by 5 bases and J by 3 bases, with 19 bases between them. This CDR3 region has 15 residues. CDR3 sequence reads: CSALPRGTPKETQYF. The CDR3 DNA reads TGCAGTGCTCTACCAAGGGGGACTCCAAAAGAGACCCAGTACTTC.

This clone was counted between two and nine times. The chain uses TRBV6-1 and TRBJ1-1; D is undetermined. This CDR3 comprises 13 residues. V was cut by 5 bases and J by 5 bases, with 12 bases left in between. CDR1 is MNHNS, CDR2 SASEGT, per germline. CDR3 in DNA: TGTGCCAGCAGTTGTGTCGTGGAGACTGAAGCTTTCTTT. Amino acid sequence: CASSCVVETEAFF.

The chain combines TRBV30 with TRBJ1-1, with TRBD1 matching 11 bases. Looked up from germline, CDR1 is GTSNPN and CDR2 is SVGIG (reference sequence). The CDR3 runs to 15 residues. V trimming: 7 bases; J trimming: 1 base; junction bases outside the gene matches: 8. The CDR3 DNA reads as TGTGCCTTCACCGGGACAGGGGGGAGGAACACTGAAGCTTTCTTT. This translates into CAFTGTGGRNTEAFF.

The chain joins TRBV30 to TRBJ1-2, with a tentative D call TRBD1 (6 bases). Germline CDR1 and CDR2: GTSNPN and SVGIG (reference sequence). Trimming cost V 4 bases and J 7 bases, with 10 bases left between them. The CDR3 loop spans 11 amino acids. CDR3 protein: CAWIQGCGYTF. The CDR3 nucleotides are TGTGCCTGGATCCAGGGGTGTGGCTACACCTTC.

This clone showed up many times. Other DNA variants within this sample encode the same CDR3. This chain connects TRBV6-1 to TRBJ2-1; 9 positions agree with TRBD2. This CDR3 contains 15 residues. V lost 8 bases to trimming and J lost 4 bases; unmatched junction nucleotides: 9. Germline assignment: CDR1 MNHNS and CDR2 SASEGT. As DNA, the CDR3 is TGTGCCAGCCGTAGGGAGCTAGCGGGATACAATGAGCAGTTCTTC. Encoded protein: CASRRELAGYNEQFF.

This clone was counted a few times. This rearrangement joins TRBV6-5 to TRBJ1-6; D is possibly TRBD1 (5 bases). V was trimmed by 4 bases and J by 0 bases, leaving 13 bases between them. This CDR3 contains 17 residues. Germline V lookup: CDR1 MNHEY, CDR2 SVGAGI. The CDR3 bases are TGTGCCAGCAGTTCTGGGGCGGCGAGCTCCTATAATTCACCCCTCCACTTT. Translating it yields CASSSGAASSYNSPLHF.

This clone was seen at least ten times. Lacking the conserved final phenylalanine or tryptophan, this CDR3 likely reflects a read error. This chain uses TRBV6-4 with TRBJ2-2; TRBD2 matches 8 bases. The CDR3 has 13 residues. Losses at the gene ends were 6 bases for V and 3 bases for J; bases not matched to a gene: 0. Germline CDR1 MRHNA, CDR2 SNTAGT. As DNA, the CDR3 is TGTGCCAGCAGCGGGAGGGACACCGGGGAGCTGTTTTCT. This codes for CASSGRDTGELFS.

The chain combines TRBV11-2 with TRBJ2-1; 9 bases match TRBD2. CDR3 length equals 15 residues. J lost 8 bases, V lost 1 base, and 6 bases had no gene match. Germline V gene data show CDR1 as SGHAT and CDR2 as FQNNGV. CDR3 in amino acids: CASSLGLAGFYEQFF. CDR3 bases: TGTGCCAGCAGCTTAGGCCTAGCGGGATTCTATGAGCAGTTCTTC.

A note on this clone: Just one base apart from a much larger clone, this may be a read error. The sample has other DNA sequences that encode this CDR3 too. The CDR3 bases are TGCAGCGTTGACGACTCAGGACAGGGGGCTATAGGTGAAAAACTGTTTTTT. As protein: CSVDDSGQGAIGEKLFF. This chain connects TRBV29-1 to TRBJ1-4; 11 bases align to TRBD1. V was pared by 3 bases and J by 7 bases, with 13 bases of the junction left unmatched. The length of the CDR3 is 17 residues. CDR1 and CDR2 from the germline V gene are SQVTM and ANQGSEA.

The rearrangement uses TRBV19 and TRBJ2-3; D is tentatively TRBD1 or TRBD2 (5 bases each). The CDR3 covers 16 residues. Germline V CDR1 and CDR2: LNHDA, SQIVND (reference sequence). Trimming removed 5 bases at V and 6 bases at J, with 21 bases between. The CDR3 DNA reads as TGTGCCAGTAGTCCCAAGGGGCGGCGAGGGGAGGATACGCAGTATTTT. Its translation: CASSPKGRRGEDTQYF.

The V gene is TRBV11-2, the J gene TRBJ1-1, with TRBD1 matching over 9 bases. Germline lookup yields CDR1 SGHAT and CDR2 FQNNGV. V gave up 4 bases and J gave up 3 bases; unmatched junction bases: 3. The CDR3 runs 14 residues. The CDR3 loop reads CASSSWTGDTEAFF. The CDR3 nucleotides read TGTGCCAGCAGCTCTTGGACAGGGGACACTGAAGCTTTCTTT.

There are a few counts of this clone. The chain has TRBV12-3 or TRBV12-4 and TRBJ1-4; a possible D gene is TRBD1 (5 bases). Trimming shortened V by 2 bases and J by 6 bases, and 16 bases separated the two germline ends. The CDR3 length is 16 residues. The chain's CDR3 is CASSLNPGVGDEKLFF. The DNA for the CDR3 is TGTGCCAGCAGTTTAAATCCGGGGGTTGGGGATGAAAAACTGTTTTTT.

This clone has a count of ten or more. The V call is TRBV3-1, the J call TRBJ2-5; 8 bases are a match to TRBD1. CDR1 is LGHDT and CDR2 is YNNKEL in the germline V gene (reference sequence). CDR3 length: 15 amino acids. V lost 0 bases to trimming and J lost 5 bases; unmatched junction nucleotides: 5. Here the CDR3 DNA reads TGTGCCAGCAGCCAAGATGCGACAGGGGCGGAGACCCAGTACTTC. Translation gives CASSQDATGAETQYF.

This clone was counted once. The genes are TRBV20-1 and TRBJ1-2; no clear D gene. The CDR3 spans 11 residues. V was pared by 7 bases and J by 2 bases, with 8 bases between. Germline V gene sequence: CDR1 DFQATT, CDR2 SNEGSKA (reference sequence). Written as DNA, the CDR3 is TGCAGTGGAGTTGGCAACTATGGCTACACCTTC. It specifies CSGVGNYGYTF.

In its sample, this clone ranks as medium-sized. The chain joins TRBV24-1 to TRBJ1-5; the D is unclear. Trimming pared 3 bases from V and 0 bases from J, leaving 11 bases between. This CDR3 spans 16 amino acids. Germline V gene data show CDR1 as KGHDR and CDR2 as SFDVKD. The CDR3 DNA follows: TGTGCCACCAGTGATCCGTCAGAGGATAGCAATCAGCCCCAGCATTTT. It is translated as CATSDPSEDSNQPQHF.

This clone was observed a single time. The chain recombines TRBV11-2 with TRBJ2-1; 9 nucleotides align to TRBD2. The trim removed 5 bases at V and 8 bases at J, leaving 10 bases unmatched. CDR3 length equals 15 residues. In germline, CDR1 is SGHAT, CDR2 FQNNGV. CDR3 protein: CASSIGAGGGYEQFF. In DNA form, the CDR3 reads TGTGCCAGCAGCATAGGGGCGGGAGGGGGCTATGAGCAGTTCTTC.

This clone ranks as medium-sized. The J gene is TRBJ2-3, the V gene TRBV27, with unresolved D. CDR1 is MNHEY and CDR2 is SMNVEV in the germline V gene (reference sequence). The CDR3 length is 14 residues. The germline V and J ends were trimmed by 3 bases and 6 bases, with 13 bases remaining between them. CDR3 sequence reads: CASSFAYAMDTQYF. Here the CDR3 DNA reads TGTGCCAGCAGTTTTGCCTACGCCATGGATACGCAGTATTTT.

In this sample, this clone turned up many times. This chain links TRBV7-3 with TRBJ2-2; TRBD2 agrees at 7 bases. Germline V gene lookup returns CDR1 SGHTA and CDR2 FQGTGA. The CDR3 covers 16 residues. After removal of 0 bases from V and 4 bases from J, the junction contained 5 bases not matched to a gene. The CDR3: CASSLTGGSGTGELFF. The DNA of the CDR3 is TGTGCCAGCAGCTTAACGGGCGGGAGTGGCACCGGGGAGCTGTTTTTT.

J is TRBJ1-1 and V is TRBV5-1; D unclear. Germline-derived CDR1 and CDR2 are SGHRS and YFSETQ. This CDR3 is built from 13 residues. The V end was cut by 4 bases, the J end by 2 bases, with 9 bases between. The CDR3 nucleotides read TGCGCCAGCAGCCGAACAACAAACACTGAAGCTTTCTTT. It is translated as CASSRTTNTEAFF.

This clone qualifies as medium-sized. The CDR3 coding sequence is TGTGCCAGCAGTTTAATCCCGACAGGGGAAGGGAACACTGAAGCTTTCTTT. Its protein product is CASSLIPTGEGNTEAFF. J is TRBJ1-1 and V is TRBV28, with 8 bases fitting TRBD1. The CDR3 extends over 17 amino acids. The germline V gene encodes CDR1 MDHEN and CDR2 SYDVKM. The J segment lost 1 base and the V segment lost 2 bases, leaving 9 bases of the junction unmatched.

The table lists this clone with a few counts. The V gene is TRBV6-1, the J gene TRBJ1-5; TRBD1 agrees at 10 bases. The CDR3 sequence is 15 residues long. Germline loops: CDR1 MNHNS, CDR2 SASEGT. J gave up 6 bases and V 10 bases, and 12 bases lay outside the gene matches. Written as DNA, the CDR3 is TGTGCCACCCGACGGGACAGGGGTCCGGTTCAGCCCCAGCATTTT. Protein sequence: CATRRDRGPVQPQHF.

The chain has TRBV5-8 and TRBJ2-7; 10 bases match TRBD1. This CDR3 spans 14 amino acids. Trimming at V came to 4 bases and at J to 3 bases, leaving 4 bases not matched to a gene. Germline CDR1 reads SGHTS; CDR2 reads YDEGEE. CDR3 DNA sequence: TGTGCCAGCAGCCCAAGGGACAGGGGCTACGAGCAGTACTTC. It codes for CASSPRDRGYEQYF.